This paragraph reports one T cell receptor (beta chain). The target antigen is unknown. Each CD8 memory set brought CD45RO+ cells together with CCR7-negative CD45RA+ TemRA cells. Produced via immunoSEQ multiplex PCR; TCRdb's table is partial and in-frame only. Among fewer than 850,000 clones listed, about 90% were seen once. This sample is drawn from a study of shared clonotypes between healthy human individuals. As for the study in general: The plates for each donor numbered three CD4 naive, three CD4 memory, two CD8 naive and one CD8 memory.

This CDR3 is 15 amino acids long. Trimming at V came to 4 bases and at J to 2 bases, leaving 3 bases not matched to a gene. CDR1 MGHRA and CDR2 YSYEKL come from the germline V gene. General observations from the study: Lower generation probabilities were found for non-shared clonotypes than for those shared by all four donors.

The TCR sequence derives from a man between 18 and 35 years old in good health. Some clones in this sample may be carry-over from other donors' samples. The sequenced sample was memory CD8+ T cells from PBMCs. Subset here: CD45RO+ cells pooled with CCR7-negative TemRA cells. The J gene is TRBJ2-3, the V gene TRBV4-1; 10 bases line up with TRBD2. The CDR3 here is CASSPLAGSTDTQYF. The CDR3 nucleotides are TGCGCCAGCAGCCCACTAGCGGGATCCACAGATACGCAGTATTTT.